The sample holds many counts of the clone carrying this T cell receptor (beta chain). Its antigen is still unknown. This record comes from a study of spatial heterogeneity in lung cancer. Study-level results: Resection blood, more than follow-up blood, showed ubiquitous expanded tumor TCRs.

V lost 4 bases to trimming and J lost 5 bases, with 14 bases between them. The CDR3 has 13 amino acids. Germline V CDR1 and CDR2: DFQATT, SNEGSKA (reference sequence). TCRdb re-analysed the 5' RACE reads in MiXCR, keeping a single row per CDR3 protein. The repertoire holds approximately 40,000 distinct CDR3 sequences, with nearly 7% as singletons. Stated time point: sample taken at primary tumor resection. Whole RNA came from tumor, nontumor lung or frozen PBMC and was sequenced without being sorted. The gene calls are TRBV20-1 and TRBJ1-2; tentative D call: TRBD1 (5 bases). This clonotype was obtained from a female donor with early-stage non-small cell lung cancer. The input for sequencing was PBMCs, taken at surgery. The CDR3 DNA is TGCAGTGCTACACAGGTCCCGTTATATGGCTACACCTTC. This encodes CSATQVPLYGYTF.